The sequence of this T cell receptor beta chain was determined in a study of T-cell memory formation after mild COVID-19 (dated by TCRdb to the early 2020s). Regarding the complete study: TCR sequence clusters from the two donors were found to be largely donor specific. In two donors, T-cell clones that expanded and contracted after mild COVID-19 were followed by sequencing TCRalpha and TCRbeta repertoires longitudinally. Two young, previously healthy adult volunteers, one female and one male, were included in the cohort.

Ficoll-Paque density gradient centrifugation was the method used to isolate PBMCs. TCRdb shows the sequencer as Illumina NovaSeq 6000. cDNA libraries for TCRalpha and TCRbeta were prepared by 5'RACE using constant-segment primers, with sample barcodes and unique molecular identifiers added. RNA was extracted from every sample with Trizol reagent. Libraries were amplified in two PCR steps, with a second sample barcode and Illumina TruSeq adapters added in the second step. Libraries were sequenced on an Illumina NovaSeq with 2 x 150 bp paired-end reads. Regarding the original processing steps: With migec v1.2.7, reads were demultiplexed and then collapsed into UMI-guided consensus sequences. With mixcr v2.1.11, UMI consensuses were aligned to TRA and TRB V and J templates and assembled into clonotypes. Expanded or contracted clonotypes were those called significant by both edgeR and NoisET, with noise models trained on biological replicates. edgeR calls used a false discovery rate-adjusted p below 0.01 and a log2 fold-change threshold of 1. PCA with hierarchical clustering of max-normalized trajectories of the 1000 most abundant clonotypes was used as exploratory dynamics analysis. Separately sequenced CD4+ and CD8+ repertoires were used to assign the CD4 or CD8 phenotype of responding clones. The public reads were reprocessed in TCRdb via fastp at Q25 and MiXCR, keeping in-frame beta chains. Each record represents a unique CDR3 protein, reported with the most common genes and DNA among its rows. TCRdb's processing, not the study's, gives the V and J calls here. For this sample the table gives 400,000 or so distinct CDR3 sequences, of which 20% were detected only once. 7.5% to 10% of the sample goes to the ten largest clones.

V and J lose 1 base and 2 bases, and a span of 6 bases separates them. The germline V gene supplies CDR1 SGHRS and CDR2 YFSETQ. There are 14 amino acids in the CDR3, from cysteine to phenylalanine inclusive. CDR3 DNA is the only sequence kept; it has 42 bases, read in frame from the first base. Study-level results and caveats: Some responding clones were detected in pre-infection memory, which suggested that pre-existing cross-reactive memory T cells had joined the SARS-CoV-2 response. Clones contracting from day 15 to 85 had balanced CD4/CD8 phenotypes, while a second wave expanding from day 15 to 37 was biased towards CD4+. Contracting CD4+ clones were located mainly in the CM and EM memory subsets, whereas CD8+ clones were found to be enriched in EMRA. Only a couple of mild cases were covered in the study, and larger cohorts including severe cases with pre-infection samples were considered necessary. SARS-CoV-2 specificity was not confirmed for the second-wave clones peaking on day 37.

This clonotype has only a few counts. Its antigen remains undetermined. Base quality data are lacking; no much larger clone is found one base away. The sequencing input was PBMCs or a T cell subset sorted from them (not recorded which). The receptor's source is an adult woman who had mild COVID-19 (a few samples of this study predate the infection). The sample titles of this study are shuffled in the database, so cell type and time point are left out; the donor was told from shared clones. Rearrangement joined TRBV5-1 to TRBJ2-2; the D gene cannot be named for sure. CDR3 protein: CASSLYVNTGELFF. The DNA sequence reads TGCGCCAGCAGCTTGTATGTTAACACCGGGGAGCTGTTTTTT.